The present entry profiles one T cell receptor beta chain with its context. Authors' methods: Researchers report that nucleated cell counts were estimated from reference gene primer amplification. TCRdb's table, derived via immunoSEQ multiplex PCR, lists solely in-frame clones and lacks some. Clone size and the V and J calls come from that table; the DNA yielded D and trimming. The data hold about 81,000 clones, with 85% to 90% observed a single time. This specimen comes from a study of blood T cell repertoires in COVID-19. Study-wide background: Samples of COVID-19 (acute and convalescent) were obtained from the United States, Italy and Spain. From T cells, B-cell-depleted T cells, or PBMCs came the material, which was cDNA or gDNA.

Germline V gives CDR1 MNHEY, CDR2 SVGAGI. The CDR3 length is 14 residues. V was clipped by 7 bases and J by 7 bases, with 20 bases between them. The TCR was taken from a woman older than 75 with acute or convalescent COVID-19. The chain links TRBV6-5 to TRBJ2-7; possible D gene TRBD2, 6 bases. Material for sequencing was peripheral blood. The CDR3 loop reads CASKESGAPTEQYF. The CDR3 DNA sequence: TGTGCCAGCAAAGAATCGGGAGCACCTACGGAGCAGTACTTC.